The clone carrying this T cell receptor beta chain was picked up one time. Its antigen remains unidentified. The junction departs from germline at one end; a sequencing error may be responsible. Per the germline V gene, CDR1 is MNHNS and CDR2 is SASEGT. The CDR3 is 15 residues long. Study-level points and caveats: Tumor memory CD4+ T cell TCR gene usage clustered with blood and lymph node memory CD4+ cells and lymph node naive CD4+ cells. Greatest tumor Treg TCR overlap was with tumor naive CD4+ cells.

Constant-region reverse primers amplified full-length variable regions, followed by semi-nested Nested Universal Primer A PCR. TCRdb reanalysed the 5' RACE reads using MiXCR and keeps one entry per CDR3 protein. Of 13,000 or so distinct CDR3 sequences in the sample, less than 25% were seen once. The chain has TRBV6-1 and TRBJ1-5; tentatively, D is TRBD1 (6 bases). This clonotype originated in a female donor with breast cancer. Material for sequencing was naive CD4+ T cells sorted from blood. Subset indicated: naive CD4+ T cells, CD4+CD45RA+CD25-. As DNA, the CDR3 is TGTGCCAGCAGGAATTCCCGGGGGGGCAATCGGCCCCAGCATTTT. It specifies CASRNSRGGNRPQHF.